This T cell receptor (beta chain) was sequenced in a study of spatial heterogeneity in lung cancer. The length of the CDR3 is 12 residues. Trimming stripped 3 bases from V and 5 bases from J, with 7 bases between. In its sample, this clonotype is medium-sized. Sample time point: sample taken at primary tumor resection. Each CDR3 protein is one row after TCRdb ran MiXCR on the 5' RACE reads. The profile shows 5,000 to 6,500 distinct CDR3 sequences, about 3.9% of them singletons. The TCR originated in a male donor with early-stage non-small cell lung cancer. The J gene is TRBJ1-1, the V gene TRBV12-3 or TRBV12-4; D gene uncertain. This material consisted of normal lung tissue next to the tumor, taken at surgery. The CDR3 loop reads CASSFGGTEAFF. The DNA of the CDR3 is TGTGCCAGCAGTTTTGGTGGAACTGAAGCTTTCTTT.